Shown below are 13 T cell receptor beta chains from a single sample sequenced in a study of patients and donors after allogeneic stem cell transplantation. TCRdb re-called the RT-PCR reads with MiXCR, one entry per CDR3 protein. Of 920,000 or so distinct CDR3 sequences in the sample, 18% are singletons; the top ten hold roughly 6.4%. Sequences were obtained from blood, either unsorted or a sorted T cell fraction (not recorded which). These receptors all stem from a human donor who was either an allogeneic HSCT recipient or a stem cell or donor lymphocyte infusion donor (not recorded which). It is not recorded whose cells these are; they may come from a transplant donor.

As DNA, the CDR3 is TGTGCCAGCAGCTCCCGGCTAGTCCTAGCGGGTATCCAGGTCGAGCAGTTCTTC. This codes for CASSSRLVLAGIQVEQFF. The chain couples TRBV11-1 to TRBJ2-1, with TRBD2 identical over 8 bases. V lost 4 bases, J lost 10 bases, and 21 bases stayed unmatched. The CDR3 runs 18 residues. Germline loops: CDR1 SGHAT, CDR2 FQDESV (reference sequence).

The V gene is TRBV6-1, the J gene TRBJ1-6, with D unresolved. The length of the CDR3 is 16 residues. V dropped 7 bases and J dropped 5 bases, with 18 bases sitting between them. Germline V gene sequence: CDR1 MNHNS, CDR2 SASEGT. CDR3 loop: CASTPRHGSNNSPLHF. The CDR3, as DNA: TGTGCCAGCACCCCCAGGCATGGCAGTAATAATTCACCCCTCCACTTT.

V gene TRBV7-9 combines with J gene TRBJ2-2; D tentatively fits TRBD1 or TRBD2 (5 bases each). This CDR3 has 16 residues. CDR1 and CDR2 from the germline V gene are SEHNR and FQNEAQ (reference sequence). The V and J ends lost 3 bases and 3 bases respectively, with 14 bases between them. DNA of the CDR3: TGTGCCAGCAGCTTGGGTTCGATGGGGGACACCGGGGAGCTGTTTTTT. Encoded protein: CASSLGSMGDTGELFF.

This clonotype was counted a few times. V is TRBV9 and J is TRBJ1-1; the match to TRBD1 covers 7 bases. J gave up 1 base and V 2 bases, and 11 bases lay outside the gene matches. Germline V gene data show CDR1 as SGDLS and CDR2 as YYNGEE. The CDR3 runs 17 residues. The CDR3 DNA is TGTGCCAGCAGCGTTCAGGGGGGTTTCGGGAGGAACACTGAAGCTTTCTTT. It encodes CASSVQGGFGRNTEAFF. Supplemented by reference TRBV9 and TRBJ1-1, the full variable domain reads DSGVTQTPKHLITATGQRVTLRCSPRSGDLSVYWYQQSLDQGLQFLIQYYNGEERAKGNILERFSAQQFPDLHSELNLSSLELGDSALYFCASSVQGGFGRNTEAFFGQGTRLTVV.

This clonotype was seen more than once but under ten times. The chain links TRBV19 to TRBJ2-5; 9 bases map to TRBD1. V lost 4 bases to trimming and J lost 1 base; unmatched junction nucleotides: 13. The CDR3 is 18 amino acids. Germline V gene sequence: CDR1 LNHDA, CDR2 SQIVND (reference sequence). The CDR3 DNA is TGTGCCAGTAGTAAGGGACAGGGATTCTACACCCCCCAAGAGACCCAGTACTTC. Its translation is CASSKGQGFYTPQETQYF. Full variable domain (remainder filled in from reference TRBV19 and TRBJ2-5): DGGITQSPKYLFRKEGQNVTLSCEQNLNHDAMYWYRQDPGQGLRLIYYSQIVNDFQKGDIAEGYSVSREKKESFPLTVTSAQKNPTAFYLCASSKGQGFYTPQETQYFGPGTRLLVL.

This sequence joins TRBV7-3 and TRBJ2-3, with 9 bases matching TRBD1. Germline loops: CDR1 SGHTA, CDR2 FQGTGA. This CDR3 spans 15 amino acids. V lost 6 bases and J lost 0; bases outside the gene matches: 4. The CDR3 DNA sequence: TGTGCCAGCAGGGGGGACAGGGATAGCACAGATACGCAGTATTTT. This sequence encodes CASRGDRDSTDTQYF.

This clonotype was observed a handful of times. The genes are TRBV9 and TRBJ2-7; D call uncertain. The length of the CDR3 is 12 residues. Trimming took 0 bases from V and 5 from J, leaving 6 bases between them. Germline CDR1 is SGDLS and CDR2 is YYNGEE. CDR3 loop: CASSVGTHEQYF. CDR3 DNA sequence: TGTGCCAGCAGCGTAGGAACCCACGAGCAGTACTTC.

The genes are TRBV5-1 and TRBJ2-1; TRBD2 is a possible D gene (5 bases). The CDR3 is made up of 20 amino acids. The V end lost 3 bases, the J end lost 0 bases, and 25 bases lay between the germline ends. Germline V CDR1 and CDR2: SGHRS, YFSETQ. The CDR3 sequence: CASSWPNGGWGSDSYNEQFF. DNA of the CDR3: TGCGCCAGCAGCTGGCCGAATGGAGGATGGGGAAGTGACTCCTACAATGAGCAGTTCTTC.

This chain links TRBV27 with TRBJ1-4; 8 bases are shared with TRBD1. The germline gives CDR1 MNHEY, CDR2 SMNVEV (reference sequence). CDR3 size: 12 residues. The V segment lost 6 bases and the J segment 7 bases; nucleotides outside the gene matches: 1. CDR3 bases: TGTGCCAGCAGGCAGGGGGCTGAAAAACTGTTTTTT. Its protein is CASRQGAEKLFF.

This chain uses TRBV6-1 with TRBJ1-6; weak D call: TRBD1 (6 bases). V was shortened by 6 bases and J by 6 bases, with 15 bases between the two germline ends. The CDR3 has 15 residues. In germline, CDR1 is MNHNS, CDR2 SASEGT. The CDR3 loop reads CASSTGTHINSPLHF. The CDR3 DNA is TGTGCCAGCAGCACCGGGACACATATTAATTCACCCCTCCACTTT.

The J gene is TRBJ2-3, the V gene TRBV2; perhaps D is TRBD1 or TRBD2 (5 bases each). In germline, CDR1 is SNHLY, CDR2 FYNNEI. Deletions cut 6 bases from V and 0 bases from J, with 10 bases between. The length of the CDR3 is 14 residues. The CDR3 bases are TGTGCCAGCAGCATCCGGGACAGCACAGATACGCAGTATTTT. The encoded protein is CASSIRDSTDTQYF.

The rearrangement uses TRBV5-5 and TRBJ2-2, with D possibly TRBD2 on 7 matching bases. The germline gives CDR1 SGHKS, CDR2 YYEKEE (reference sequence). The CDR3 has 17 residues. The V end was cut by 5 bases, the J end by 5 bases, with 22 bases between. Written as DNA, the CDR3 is TGTGCCAGCAGACAGCCGGGCCTACGGGGGGCGACCGGGGAGCTGTTTTTT. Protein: CASRQPGLRGATGELFF.

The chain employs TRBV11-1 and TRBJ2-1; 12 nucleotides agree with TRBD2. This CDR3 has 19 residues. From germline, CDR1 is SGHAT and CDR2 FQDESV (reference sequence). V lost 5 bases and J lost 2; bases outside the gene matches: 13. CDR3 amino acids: CASSLTQLAGGPPYNEQFF. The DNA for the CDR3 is TGTGCCAGCAGCCTGACGCAGCTAGCGGGGGGGCCCCCCTACAATGAGCAGTTCTTC.